This T cell receptor (beta chain) was sequenced for a study of T cell responses to AZD1222 COVID-19 vaccine. Study observations and caveats: No day 14 peak samples; only post-peak repertoires were characterized.

Notes on this clone: Its target is unknown.

Sequenced by immunoSEQ multiplex PCR; TCRdb stores in-frame clones only, minus some. The sample consists of about 94,000 clones, about 85% of them appearing once. Trimming took 4 bases from V and 0 from J, leaving 13 bases between them. Germline lookup yields CDR1 SQVTM and CDR2 ANQGSEA. The CDR3 spans 15 residues. The chain combines TRBV29-1 with TRBJ2-1; D not resolved. The receptor was isolated from an adult who received the AZD1222 COVID-19 vaccine. Specimen: peripheral blood, collected 28 days after the second AZD1222 dose. The CDR3 loop is CSVVPAEISYNEQFF. The CDR3 nucleotides read TGCAGCGTTGTCCCAGCAGAGATCTCCTACAATGAGCAGTTCTTC.